The next 26 T cell receptor beta chains were all read from a single sample in a study of blood T cell repertoires in COVID-19. Sequencing was performed with immunoSEQ multiplex PCR; in TCRdb, only in-frame clones are kept and a portion is missing. The sample has 150,000 to 200,000 clones, around 80% seen once. Sequencing was carried out using peripheral blood. The source is a woman in her sixties or seventies with COVID-19, enrolled during active disease.

This clone occurred a few times. This chain uses TRBV5-1 with TRBJ2-1, with 9 bases lining up with TRBD2. Germline trimming cut 0 bases from V and 7 bases from J; bases unmatched to any gene: 11. The CDR3 loop spans 17 amino acids. Looked up from germline, CDR1 is SGHRS and CDR2 is YFSETQ. The CDR3 loop is CASSLAPAGGVVNEQFF. CDR3 DNA sequence: TGCGCCAGCAGCTTGGCCCCAGCGGGGGGTGTGGTTAATGAGCAGTTCTTC.

V gene TRBV6-5 combines with J gene TRBJ2-3, with a weak D call TRBD2 (5 bases). V was trimmed by 2 bases and J by 1 base, leaving 7 bases between them. The CDR3 covers 14 residues. The germline V gene has CDR1 MNHEY and CDR2 SVGAGI. CDR3 protein: CASSYLAGTDTQYF. The CDR3 bases are TGTGCCAGCAGTTACCTAGCCGGCACAGATACGCAGTATTTT.

The chain carries TRBV9 and TRBJ2-4; 8 bases fit TRBD1. J gave up 9 bases and V 0 bases, and 14 bases lay outside the gene matches. Per germline, CDR1 SGDLS and CDR2 YYNGEE. The CDR3 has 17 amino acids. CDR3 region: CASSVEVRDRPHRIQYF. In nucleotides, the CDR3 is TGTGCCAGCAGCGTAGAGGTAAGGGACAGGCCTCACCGCATTCAGTACTTC.

The chain has TRBV10-1 and TRBJ2-3, with D perhaps matching TRBD1 (6 bases). CDR3 size: 14 residues. V was trimmed by 4 bases and J by 8 bases, leaving 16 bases between them. Germline V lookup: CDR1 WNHNN, CDR2 SYGVQD (reference sequence). The CDR3 region is CASSAWGRGGTQYF. The CDR3 bases are TGCGCCAGCAGTGCCTGGGGGCGCGGTGGTACGCAGTATTTT.

The chain recombines TRBV14 with TRBJ1-1; TRBD1 agrees at 7 bases. CDR1 and CDR2 (germline): SGHDN, FVKESK. This CDR3 has 15 amino acids. V shed 4 bases, J shed 5 bases, and the junction held 10 bases outside the gene matches. The chain's CDR3 is CASSRLYRGRTEAFF. The CDR3 region has the DNA TGTGCCAGCAGCCGACTATACAGGGGTAGGACTGAAGCTTTCTTT.

This rearrangement joins TRBV29-1 to TRBJ2-7, with D maybe TRBD2 (6 bases). Germline CDR1 is SQVTM and CDR2 is ANQGSEA. The CDR3 is made up of 12 amino acids. Trimming left V 7 bases short and J 2 bases short, with 12 bases between. The CDR3 DNA reads as TGCAGCGCCCGGGACTCGACCTACGAGCAGTACTTC. Translated: CSARDSTYEQYF.

Only a few counts were recorded for this clone. V gene TRBV7-3 combines with J gene TRBJ1-3; D call uncertain. V was shortened by 3 bases and J by 4 bases, with 7 bases between the two germline ends. CDR3 length: 13 residues. Germline CDR1 reads SGHTA; CDR2 reads FQGTGA. CDR3 protein: CASSFSQGNTIYF. CDR3 sequence (DNA): TGTGCCAGCAGCTTCAGTCAAGGAAACACCATATATTTT.

The sample holds many counts of this clone. The chain is built from TRBV7-2 and TRBJ1-1; no clear D. Germline loops: CDR1 SGHTA, CDR2 FQGNSA. This CDR3 comprises 15 residues. The V gene lost 2 bases and the J gene lost 5 bases, with 15 bases spanning the gap. The CDR3: CASSLNGRGRTEAFF. The CDR3 nucleotides read TGTGCCAGCAGCTTAAATGGGAGAGGGCGAACTGAAGCTTTCTTT.

The chain uses TRBV5-1 and TRBJ1-1, with 9 bases identical to TRBD1. CDR3 length: 14 amino acids. The V segment lost 3 bases and the J segment 1 base; nucleotides outside the gene matches: 1. Looked up from germline, CDR1 is SGHRS and CDR2 is YFSETQ. In nucleotides, the CDR3 is TGCGCCAGCAGCTCGGACAGGGGGAACACTGAAGCTTTCTTT. Its translation is CASSSDRGNTEAFF.

V gene TRBV2 combines with J gene TRBJ2-5; no firm D call. Germline CDR1 is SNHLY and CDR2 is FYNNEI. This CDR3 has 14 residues. V lost 8 bases to trimming and J lost 2 bases, with 15 bases between them. The CDR3 coding sequence is TGTGCCAGCGATACAGCAAGCACACAAGAGACCCAGTACTTC. It codes for CASDTASTQETQYF.

The genes are TRBV4-3 and TRBJ2-4; TRBD1 matches at 9 bases. The junction had 7 bases not matched to a gene; V was cut back by 0 bases and J by 4 bases. The CDR3 spans 17 residues. Per the germline V gene, CDR1 is LGHNA and CDR2 is YSLEER. The CDR3 nucleotides read TGCGCCAGCAGCCAAGATCGATGGGGGACAGGGAAAAACATTCAGTACTTC. Translation gives CASSQDRWGTGKNIQYF.

The V and J genes are TRBV7-6 and TRBJ2-2; D possibly corresponds to TRBD1 (6 bases). Trimming pared 5 bases from V and 0 bases from J, leaving 13 bases between. Germline assignment: CDR1 SGHVS and CDR2 FNYEAQ. The CDR3 runs 16 residues. The CDR3 reads CASSQWTAANTGELFF. The DNA for the CDR3 is TGTGCCAGCAGCCAATGGACAGCGGCGAACACCGGGGAGCTGTTTTTT.

This clone was seen at least ten times. The chain links TRBV6-2 or TRBV6-3 to TRBJ2-5, with 8 bases aligning to TRBD1. V shed 6 bases and J 4 bases; nucleotides not matched to a gene: 13. The CDR3 covers 16 residues. Germline assignment: CDR1 MNHEY and CDR2 SVGEGT. This CDR3 is CASSPPTGVEGETQYF. The CDR3 region has the DNA TGTGCCAGCAGCCCACCGACAGGGGTCGAAGGAGAGACCCAGTACTTC.

The rearrangement links TRBV7-3 to TRBJ1-1; TRBD1 agrees at 7 bases. Germline-derived CDR1 and CDR2 are SGHTA and FQGTGA. V shed 0 bases and J 0 bases; nucleotides not matched to a gene: 7. This CDR3 comprises 17 residues. The CDR3 DNA reads as TGTGCCAGCAGCTTAACAGGGGGCGCCTGGATGAACACTGAAGCTTTCTTT. It translates to CASSLTGGAWMNTEAFF.

The gene calls are TRBV7-2 and TRBJ1-2, with D possibly being TRBD1 (5 bases). This CDR3 comprises 17 residues. The germline CDR1 and CDR2 sequences are SGHTA and FQGNSA. Trimming removed 0 bases at V and 3 bases at J, with 17 bases between. The CDR3 is CASSLALGGVMDYGYTF. In nucleotides, the CDR3 is TGTGCCAGCAGCTTAGCTTTGGGGGGGGTAATGGACTATGGCTACACCTTC.

This chain uses TRBV28 with TRBJ2-3, with 9 bases fitting TRBD1. Germline trimming cut 4 bases from V and 1 base from J; bases unmatched to any gene: 6. Germline V CDR1 and CDR2: MDHEN, SYDVKM. The CDR3 is 16 amino acids. The CDR3 protein is CASSSTGGEGTDTQYF. CDR3 in DNA: TGTGCCAGCAGTTCCACAGGGGGCGAGGGCACAGATACGCAGTATTTT.

J is TRBJ1-5 and V is TRBV30; D is possibly TRBD1 (5 bases). The V gene's germline CDR1 is GTSNPN and CDR2 SVGIG (reference sequence). V gave up 1 base and J gave up 2 bases, with 9 bases separating them. The CDR3 covers 14 residues. The CDR3 loop reads CAWSGAGGNQPQHF. The CDR3 nucleotides read TGTGCCTGGAGTGGAGCGGGGGGCAATCAGCCCCAGCATTTT.

In its sample, this clone was seen once. V is TRBV28 and J is TRBJ2-2, with 7 bases that match TRBD2. Germline V gives CDR1 MDHEN, CDR2 SYDVKM. CDR3 length: 12 amino acids. The ends lost 11 bases at V and 3 bases at J; junction bases unmatched: 3. The CDR3 region is CAGGRDTGELFF. Written as DNA, the CDR3 is TGTGCCGGAGGGAGGGACACCGGGGAGCTGTTTTTT.

V is TRBV28 and J is TRBJ1-4; D is possibly TRBD1 (5 bases). This CDR3 region has 13 residues. With 6 bases removed from V and 2 bases from J, the gap between germline ends came to 7 bases. The germline gives CDR1 MDHEN, CDR2 SYDVKM. CDR3 DNA: TGTGCCAGCAGACAGGTGACTAATGAAAAACTGTTTTTT. Encoded protein: CASRQVTNEKLFF.

The rearrangement joins TRBV28 to TRBJ1-5; 7 bases agree with TRBD1. V lost 6 bases, J lost 2 bases, and 7 bases stayed unmatched. CDR1 and CDR2 (germline): MDHEN, SYDVKM. The CDR3 has 15 residues. CDR3 sequence reads: CASSPRGRGNQPQHF. The CDR3 coding sequence is TGTGCCAGCAGCCCAAGGGGGCGGGGCAATCAGCCCCAGCATTTT.

The chain recombines TRBV6-5 with TRBJ2-3; 7 bases line up with TRBD1. Trimming took 6 bases from V and 2 from J; bases not matched to a gene: 8. CDR1 is MNHEY and CDR2 is SVGAGI in the germline V gene. The CDR3 totals 15 residues. The CDR3 bases are TGTGCCAGCAGGGGGCCGGGACAGAACACAGATACGCAGTATTTT. Protein: CASRGPGQNTDTQYF.

This clone has a handful of counts. CDR3 in DNA: TGTGCCACCACTTCCTCACAGGGTAAATCCTACGAGCAGTACTTC. This codes for CATTSSQGKSYEQYF. The chain couples TRBV6-5 to TRBJ2-7; tentatively, D is TRBD1 (6 bases). This CDR3 contains 15 residues. CDR1 MNHEY and CDR2 SVGAGI come from the germline V gene. Trimming removed 10 bases from V and 1 base from J, with 20 bases in between.

This sequence joins TRBV5-6 and TRBJ1-3, with 7 bases aligning to TRBD1. The length of the CDR3 is 17 residues. Germline V lookup: CDR1 SGHDT, CDR2 YYEEEE. J gave up 2 bases and V 0 bases, and 8 bases lay outside the gene matches. CDR3 sequence: CASSLVPRGLAGNTIYF. The CDR3 DNA follows: TGTGCCAGCAGCTTGGTCCCCAGGGGGTTAGCTGGAAACACCATATATTTT.

This chain joins TRBV6-6 and TRBJ1-3; 9 bases match TRBD1. J gave up 3 bases and V 10 bases, and 10 bases lay outside the gene matches. Germline V gene data show CDR1 as MNHNY and CDR2 as SVGAGI (reference sequence). CDR3 length equals 15 residues. The CDR3 reads CATTQGQGNGNTIYF. The CDR3 DNA sequence: TGTGCCACGACTCAGGGACAGGGCAATGGAAACACCATATATTTT.

The CDR3 loop reads CASSRREGARDNSPLHF. CDR3 in DNA: TGCGCCAGCAGCCGTCGGGAGGGGGCTCGGGATAATTCACCCCTCCACTTT. The V call is TRBV4-1, the J call TRBJ1-6; 7 bases map to TRBD1. V shed 4 bases and J 5 bases; nucleotides not matched to a gene: 11. The CDR3 sequence is 17 residues long. In germline, CDR1 is MGHRA, CDR2 YSYEKL.

This chain joins TRBV24-1 and TRBJ1-2; D ambiguous. The germline V gene encodes CDR1 KGHDR and CDR2 SFDVKD. The CDR3 spans 14 residues. Deletions cut 5 bases from V and 1 base from J, with 10 bases between. For the CDR3, the DNA is TGTGCCACCAGTGCAGAAACCAATAACTATGGCTACACCTTC. It specifies CATSAETNNYGYTF.